Following are 8 T cell receptor beta chains from one sample sequenced in a study of early T cells in non-severe SARS-CoV-2 infection. One entry per CDR3 protein, called by TCRdb with MiXCR from the 5' RACE reads. The sample consists of around 67,000 distinct CDR3 sequences, 9.5% to 15% of them appearing once. Sequenced material: whole blood. These receptors originate from an adult who was a healthcare worker with PCR-confirmed SARS-CoV-2 infection or an uninfected control (not recorded which).

Ten or more counts support this clonotype. The chain carries TRBV28 and TRBJ1-2, with 7 nucleotides matching TRBD1. In germline, CDR1 is MDHEN, CDR2 SYDVKM. V shed 6 bases and J 13 bases; nucleotides not matched to a gene: 8. This CDR3 has 11 amino acids. CDR3 protein: CASRRGQASTF. The CDR3 DNA sequence: TGTGCCAGCAGAAGAGGACAGGCCTCCACCTTC.

The chain carries TRBV12-3 or TRBV12-4 and TRBJ2-1; 8 nucleotides match TRBD2. The CDR3 sequence is 13 residues long. V shed 11 bases and J 7 bases; nucleotides not matched to a gene: 10. The CDR3 DNA is TGTGCCGGACAAGCGGGAGAAAGGAATGAGCAGTTCTTC. The encoded protein is CAGQAGERNEQFF.

This clonotype was seen repeatedly, ten times or more. CDR3 protein: CASRKGQGATNEKLFF. As DNA, the CDR3 is TGTGCCAGCAGAAAGGGACAGGGGGCAACTAATGAAAAACTGTTTTTT. V and J are TRBV6-6 and TRBJ1-4; TRBD1 matches 11 bases. The CDR3 runs to 16 residues. Germline CDR1 is MNHNY and CDR2 is SVGAGI (reference sequence). J gave up 0 bases and V 6 bases, and 3 bases lay outside the gene matches.

This clonotype is deemed medium-sized (0.01 to 0.1%). The V and J genes are TRBV5-5 and TRBJ2-5; a weak D match, TRBD1 (6 bases). Germline CDR1 and CDR2: SGHKS and YYEKEE (reference sequence). This CDR3 is built from 14 residues. Trimming cost V 3 bases and J 4 bases, with 13 bases left between them. CDR3 loop: CASSSGGQSETQYF. The CDR3 nucleotides are TGTGCCAGCAGCTCTGGCGGACAGTCAGAGACCCAGTACTTC.

In its sample, this clonotype was seen many times. The J gene is TRBJ1-5, the V gene TRBV5-6; D gene ambiguous. This CDR3 is 16 amino acids long. Germline V CDR1 and CDR2: SGHDT, YYEEEE. V lost 4 bases to trimming and J lost 1 base, with 15 bases between them. The CDR3: CASSPWGTRSNQPQHF. The CDR3 region has the DNA TGTGCCAGCAGCCCCTGGGGAACTAGGAGCAATCAGCCCCAGCATTTT. The entire variable domain, with the rest obtained from reference TRBV5-6 and TRBJ1-5, is as follows: DAGVTQSPTHLIKTRGQQVTLRCSPKSGHDTVSWYQQALGQGPQFIFQYYEEEERQRGNFPDRFSGHQFPNYSSELNVNALLLGDSALYLCASSPWGTRSNQPQHFGDGTRLSIL.

This clonotype was recorded at least ten times. The chain carries TRBV20-1 and TRBJ2-3; D unclear. Germline values: CDR1 DFQATT, CDR2 SNEGSKA (reference sequence). V lost 6 bases to trimming and J lost 0 bases, with 16 bases between them. This CDR3 has 15 residues. The DNA of the CDR3 is TGCAGTGCCATAAAATTGGGGTTGAGCACAGATACGCAGTATTTT. Translated, it gives CSAIKLGLSTDTQYF.

This clonotype was seen many times. The rearrangement joins TRBV20-1 to TRBJ2-3; a possible D gene is TRBD1 (5 bases). Trimming stripped 4 bases from V and 2 bases from J, with 13 bases between. There are 14 residues in the CDR3. The germline CDR1 and CDR2 sequences are DFQATT and SNEGSKA (reference sequence). This chain's CDR3 is CSATGIGNTDTQYF. The CDR3 DNA sequence: TGCAGTGCTACAGGGATTGGGAACACAGATACGCAGTATTTT.

About this clonotype itself: A much larger clone sits a single nucleotide away, making a read error possible. The genes are TRBV28 and TRBJ2-3, with 11 bases lining up with TRBD2. Trimming cost V 5 bases and J 4 bases; bases outside gene matches: 20. The CDR3 extends over 20 amino acids. Germline V gives CDR1 MDHEN, CDR2 SYDVKM. The DNA for the CDR3 is TGTGCCAGCAGTCCCCCGACTAGCGGGGTGTCCGTGGAGTTCCCAGATACGCAGTATTTT. Its protein product is CASSPPTSGVSVEFPDTQYF.